The 28 T cell receptor beta chains presented below share a single source sample, sequenced in a study of EBV T-cell therapy then PD-1 blockade in nasopharyngeal carcinoma. Method: immunoSEQ multiplex PCR; TCRdb's copy keeps in-frame clones and lacks some. The data contain 20,000 or so clones, nearly 85% of them singletons. The treatment was: AdE1-LMPpoly-expanded autologous EBV-specific T-cell therapy followed by anti-PD-1 nivolumab. Their cognate antigens are unknown. The starting material was CD8+ T cells from blood, obtained around day 60 from a patient whose treatment included autologous EBV-specific T cells and nivolumab. The receptors derive from a man between 40 and 49 years old with nasopharyngeal carcinoma.

The CDR3 nucleotides are TGTGCCAGCAGCCAAAGAGAGGGATCCACTAGCACAGATACGCAGTATTTT. Residues: CASSQREGSTSTDTQYF. The chain has TRBV9 and TRBJ2-3; D possibly corresponds to TRBD2 (5 bases). Looked up from germline, CDR1 is SGDLS and CDR2 is YYNGEE. V lost 4 bases and J 0 bases, leaving 18 bases between the germline ends. The CDR3 contains 17 residues.

This chain joins TRBV11-2 and TRBJ2-7, with 8 bases lining up with TRBD1. The trim removed 5 bases at V and 4 bases at J, leaving 7 bases unmatched. This CDR3 is 14 amino acids long. Germline assignment: CDR1 SGHAT and CDR2 FQNNGV. Written as DNA, the CDR3 is TGTGCCAGCAGCGTCGGGACAGGCGTTTACGAGCAGTACTTC. Protein: CASSVGTGVYEQYF.

V usage is TRBV12-5 and J usage is TRBJ1-1; no firm D call. Germline V lookup: CDR1 LGHNT, CDR2 FRNRAP. Trimming took off 8 bases at V and 4 bases at J, with 14 bases between the two ends. This CDR3 region has 13 residues. The CDR3 loop reads CASCGVGCTEAFF. CDR3 coding DNA: TGTGCTAGTTGTGGGGTAGGGTGCACTGAAGCTTTCTTT.

This chain joins TRBV12-3 or TRBV12-4 and TRBJ1-1; D call uncertain. Trimming left V 3 bases short and J 11 bases short, with 13 bases between. The CDR3 totals 12 residues. For the CDR3, the DNA is TGTGCCAGCAGTTTCGGTCGCTTGGGGGCTTTCTTT. Its translation: CASSFGRLGAFF.

The gene calls are TRBV28 and TRBJ1-5; 7 nucleotides match TRBD1. CDR3 size: 16 residues. CDR1 is MDHEN and CDR2 is SYDVKM in the germline V gene. With V trimmed by 4 bases and J by 1 base, 7 bases remained unmatched. Here the CDR3 reads CASSSLEGASNQPQHF. For the CDR3, the DNA is TGTGCCAGCAGTTCCTTAGAGGGGGCAAGCAATCAGCCCCAGCATTTT.

The V and J genes are TRBV9 and TRBJ1-2; a possible D gene is TRBD1 (6 bases). Per the germline V gene, CDR1 is SGDLS and CDR2 is YYNGEE. Trimming removed 3 bases at V and 6 bases at J, with 15 bases between. CDR3 length equals 14 residues. The CDR3: CASSGPPYRDGYTF. In nucleotides, the CDR3 is TGTGCCAGCAGCGGCCCACCCTACAGGGATGGCTACACCTTC.

The CDR3 bases are TGCGCCAGCAGCTTGGAATGGGGTTTAGGGCGAGAGACCCAGTACTTC. Its translation is CASSLEWGLGRETQYF. The V call is TRBV5-1, the J call TRBJ2-5; D not certain. The CDR3 extends over 16 amino acids. Trimming pared 0 bases from V and 4 bases from J, leaving 16 bases between. Germline loops: CDR1 SGHRS, CDR2 YFSETQ.

The chain joins TRBV5-1 to TRBJ2-7; the D gene is possibly TRBD1 (5 bases). The CDR3 has 15 residues. Germline-derived CDR1 and CDR2 are SGHRS and YFSETQ. Trimming shortened V by 0 bases and J by 5 bases, and 15 bases separated the two germline ends. CDR3 sequence reads: CASSLVSLAGNEQYF. The CDR3 DNA reads as TGCGCCAGCAGCTTGGTTAGTTTGGCAGGGAACGAGCAGTACTTC.

The chain joins TRBV6-5 to TRBJ2-2, with D possibly called TRBD1 or TRBD2 (5 bases each). V lost 8 bases to trimming and J lost 4 bases, with 17 bases between them. The CDR3 consists of 15 residues. In germline, CDR1 is MNHEY, CDR2 SVGAGI. CDR3 sequence: CASPPGAEFTGELFF. The CDR3 DNA sequence: TGTGCCAGCCCACCCGGGGCAGAATTCACCGGGGAGCTGTTTTTT.

The chain is built from TRBV11-3 and TRBJ2-2, with 9 bases aligning to TRBD2. Per the germline V gene, CDR1 is SGHNT and CDR2 is YENEEA. CDR3 size: 13 residues. The V and J ends lost 4 bases and 8 bases, in that order; junction bases with no gene match: 2. CDR3 DNA: TGTGCCAGCAGCTGGACTAGCGTTGGGGAGCTGTTTTTT. This translates into CASSWTSVGELFF. Based on the CDR3 plus reference TRBV11-3 and TRBJ2-2, the full variable domain is EAGVVQSPRYKIIEKKQPVAFWCNPISGHNTLYWYLQNLGQGPELLIRYENEEAVDDSQLPKDRFSAERLKGVDSTLKIQPAELGDSAVYLCASSWTSVGELFFGEGSRLTVL.

The genes are TRBV10-2 and TRBJ2-7; 7 bases match TRBD1. The CDR3 extends over 12 amino acids. CDR1 WSHSY and CDR2 SAAADI come from the germline V gene. J was trimmed by 5 bases and V by 6 bases; bases with no gene match: 4. This chain's CDR3 is CASRPGGHEQYF. The CDR3 nucleotides are TGCGCCAGCAGGCCAGGGGGACACGAGCAGTACTTC.

This clone was detected only a few times. The genes are TRBV2 and TRBJ1-4; D not resolved. Germline CDR1 and CDR2: SNHLY and FYNNEI. With 3 bases removed from V and 6 bases from J, the gap between germline ends came to 14 bases. This CDR3 spans 15 amino acids. CDR3 nucleotide sequence: TGTGCCAGCAGTGAGGCAGACCAAGGATATGAAAAACTGTTTTTT. This codes for CASSEADQGYEKLFF.

The V call is TRBV28, the J call TRBJ1-4; D gene ambiguous. This CDR3 is built from 15 residues. CDR1 and CDR2 (germline): MDHEN, SYDVKM. V lost 6 bases, J lost 5 bases, and 16 bases lay in between. The CDR3 reads CASSSTAFWNEKLFF. The CDR3 DNA reads as TGTGCCAGCAGCTCAACCGCCTTTTGGAATGAAAAACTGTTTTTT.

The chain links TRBV6-5 to TRBJ2-7, with D tentatively TRBD1 (6 bases). V dropped 8 bases and J dropped 5 bases, with 16 bases sitting between them. The CDR3 loop spans 13 amino acids. CDR1 and CDR2 (germline): MNHEY, SVGAGI. DNA for the CDR3: TGTGCCAGCGTCTACAGGGAGACGGACGAGCAGTACTTC. Translating it yields CASVYRETDEQYF.

The V gene is TRBV7-2, the J gene TRBJ2-7; no definite D call. Trimming left V 1 base short and J 3 bases short, with 4 bases between. The CDR3 runs 12 residues. Germline CDR1 is SGHTA and CDR2 is FQGNSA. CDR3: CASSLVFYEQYF. The CDR3 region has the DNA TGTGCCAGCAGCTTAGTCTTCTACGAGCAGTACTTC.

The rearrangement links TRBV7-8 to TRBJ2-3, with D tentatively TRBD2 (7 bases). Germline-derived CDR1 and CDR2 are SGHVS and FQNEAQ. V dropped 0 bases and J dropped 3 bases, with 13 bases sitting between them. The CDR3 contains 16 residues. CDR3 DNA: TGTGCCAGCAGCTTAGCGGGGAGGGGGGGGACAGATACGCAGTATTTT. This encodes CASSLAGRGGTDTQYF. Full variable domain (rest looked up from reference TRBV7-8 and TRBJ2-3): GAGVSQSPRYKVAKRGQDVALRCDPISGHVSLFWYQQALGQGPEFLTYFQNEAQLDKSGLPSDRFFAERPEGSVSTLKIQRTQQEDSAVYLCASSLAGRGGTDTQYFGPGTRLTVL.

CDR3 DNA: TGTGCCAGCAGCTTTACCCTGGGGGGCGCGTCTGAGCAGTTCTTC. Protein: CASSFTLGGASEQFF. This chain links TRBV7-3 with TRBJ2-1; D tentatively fits TRBD1 or TRBD2 (6 bases each). This CDR3 has 15 amino acids. The germline V gene has CDR1 SGHTA and CDR2 FQGTGA. Between the trimmed V and J ends, which lost 3 bases and 9 bases, there was a span of 18 bases.

The chain has TRBV4-3 and TRBJ2-7, with a possible D match to TRBD2 (6 bases). This CDR3 has 14 residues. The V and J ends lost 1 base and 4 bases respectively, with 11 bases between them. CDR1 is LGHNA, CDR2 YSLEER, per germline. The CDR3 protein is CASSQGEGRYEQYF. The CDR3 DNA follows: TGCGCCAGCAGCCAAGGAGAGGGGAGGTACGAGCAGTACTTC.

This clone was recorded a few times. This sequence joins TRBV15 and TRBJ2-6; D is perhaps TRBD1 (6 bases). V was cut by 0 bases and J by 4 bases, with 10 bases left in between. Germline V gene lookup returns CDR1 LNHNV and CDR2 YYDKDF (reference sequence). The CDR3 is made up of 16 amino acids. The CDR3, as DNA: TGTGCCACCAGCAGAGATCAGGGGTCCGGGGCCAACGTCCTGACTTTC. Residues: CATSRDQGSGANVLTF.

The genes are TRBV11-3 and TRBJ1-1; TRBD1 agrees at 8 bases. The trim removed 3 bases at V and 3 bases at J, leaving 3 bases unmatched. CDR1 and CDR2 from the germline V gene are SGHNT and YENEEA. The CDR3 is 14 amino acids. The CDR3 DNA is TGTGCCAGCAGCTTCAGGGGGCTCGACACTGAAGCTTTCTTT. It encodes CASSFRGLDTEAFF. Drawing the rest from reference TRBV11-3 and TRBJ1-1, the complete variable domain is EAGVVQSPRYKIIEKKQPVAFWCNPISGHNTLYWYLQNLGQGPELLIRYENEEAVDDSQLPKDRFSAERLKGVDSTLKIQPAELGDSAVYLCASSFRGLDTEAFFGQGTRLTVV.

The genes are TRBV7-6 and TRBJ2-7; D not certain. Germline V CDR1 and CDR2: SGHVS, FNYEAQ. Trimming removed 0 bases at V and 4 bases at J, with 7 bases between. The CDR3 has 13 residues. DNA for the CDR3: TGTGCCAGCAGCTTAGCGGGGTCTTACGAGCAGTACTTC. Translated: CASSLAGSYEQYF.

This chain uses TRBV27 with TRBJ2-7, with D tentatively TRBD1 (6 bases). Looked up from germline, CDR1 is MNHEY and CDR2 is SMNVEV (reference sequence). The length of the CDR3 is 11 residues. Deletions cut 10 bases from V and 7 bases from J, with 14 bases between. DNA of the CDR3: TGTGCCACAGTTAGGGGGTATGAGCAGTACTTC. Its protein is CATVRGYEQYF.

The chain couples TRBV4-3 to TRBJ2-3; D unclear. The CDR3 spans 15 residues. In germline, CDR1 is LGHNA, CDR2 YSLEER. V was cut by 0 bases and J by 2 bases, with 9 bases left in between. This CDR3 reads CASSQDPTPTDTQYF. The DNA for the CDR3 is TGCGCCAGCAGCCAAGATCCAACCCCCACAGATACGCAGTATTTT.

This clone was counted once. The chain couples TRBV7-9 to TRBJ2-3; 8 bases fit TRBD2. V was clipped by 11 bases and J by 1 base; unmatched bases: 5. Germline CDR1 reads SEHNR; CDR2 reads FQNEAQ (reference sequence). The CDR3 length is 13 residues. CDR3 DNA: TGTGCCGTCTTCGGGGGGGGCACAGATACGCAGTATTTT. As protein: CAVFGGGTDTQYF.

Of note for this clone: Distinct nucleotide sequences in the sample also encode this CDR3. The chain carries TRBV7-8 and TRBJ1-2; D is undetermined. The CDR3 totals 13 residues. V lost 0 bases to trimming and J lost 2 bases, with 4 bases between them. Looked up from germline, CDR1 is SGHVS and CDR2 is FQNEAQ. CDR3 loop: CASSLAGNYGYTF. The CDR3 coding sequence is TGTGCCAGCAGCTTAGCGGGGAACTATGGCTACACCTTC.

The chain has TRBV9 and TRBJ2-1, with TRBD2 as a possible D gene (5 bases). The V gene's germline CDR1 is SGDLS and CDR2 YYNGEE. V lost 0 bases, J lost 1 base, and 5 bases lay in between. CDR3 size: 14 residues. The CDR3 here is CASSVGGSYNEQFF. In DNA form, the CDR3 reads TGTGCCAGCAGCGTAGGCGGGTCCTACAATGAGCAGTTCTTC.

The chain recombines TRBV7-2 with TRBJ1-2, with a tentative D call TRBD1 (5 bases). Trimming took off 1 base at V and 3 bases at J, with 12 bases between the two ends. Germline loops: CDR1 SGHTA, CDR2 FQGNSA. The CDR3 has 15 amino acids. DNA for the CDR3: TGTGCCAGCAGCTTAGGGGGCAGGGTGGACTATGGCTACACCTTC. It is translated as CASSLGGRVDYGYTF.

This clone appeared once. The chain joins TRBV4-1 to TRBJ1-5, with a weak D call TRBD1 (6 bases). There are 17 residues in the CDR3. The germline V gene has CDR1 MGHRA and CDR2 YSYEKL. The germline V and J ends were trimmed by 2 bases and 4 bases, with 18 bases remaining between them. CDR3 loop: CASSQSLIGQGNQPQHF. CDR3 nucleotide sequence: TGCGCCAGCAGCCAAAGCCTCATAGGGCAGGGGAATCAGCCCCAGCATTTT.